These T cell receptor beta chains were read from a single sample in a study of blood T cell repertoires in COVID-19. Clones were sequenced by immunoSEQ multiplex PCR, and TCRdb holds only the in-frame ones, with some missing. Of around 130,000 clones listed, 80% to 90% are singletons. Sequenced input: PBMCs or T cells enriched from blood (not recorded which). The receptors were gathered from a man aged 35 to 55 with acute COVID-19. The CDR3 runs from the conserved cysteine through the conserved F or W. D genes are given only for firm matches. Clone size is not always given. Where it is, it says once, few, many or a class for expanded clones.

once	TRBV29-1	TRBJ2-1	NA	TGCAGCGTTGCTGAGCGGGCAAGCTCCTACAATGAGCAGTTCTTC	CSVAERASSYNEQFF
NA	TRBV21-1	TRBJ1-1	NA	TGTGCCAGCAGCAGAGGACAGGGGGACACTGAAGCTTTCTTT	CASSRGQGDTEAFF
few	TRBV19	TRBJ2-7	NA	TGTGCCAGTAGTATCAATCAGGCAGCTTTATCCTACGAGCAGTACTTC	CASSINQAALSYEQYF
NA	TRBV3-1/TRBV3-2	TRBJ1-1	TRBD1	TGTGCCAGCAGCCGACAGGGGGATGAAGCTTTCTTT	CASSRQGDEAFF
once	TRBV12-3/TRBV12-4	TRBJ1-2	NA	TGTGCCAGCGGTGCCGGGGGAGGCTATGGCTACACCTTC	CASGAGGGYGYTF
NA	TRBV6-5	TRBJ1-1	NA	TGTGCCACTTCTACCATTCGGACTCATGACACTGAAGCTTTCTTT	CATSTIRTHDTEAFF
NA	TRBV19	TRBJ2-3	TRBD1	TGTGCCAGTAGTACCGACACCCTCACAGGGGCCCGCACAGATACGCAGTATTTT	CASSTDTLTGARTDTQYF
NA	TRBV7-3	TRBJ1-1	NA	TGTGCCAGCAGCTTAACCGGGGAAAACACTGAAGCTTTCTTT	CASSLTGENTEAFF
NA	TRBV28	TRBJ2-1	NA	TGTGCCAGCAGTTTGACTCTTCAAAATGAGCAGTTCTTC	CASSLTLQNEQFF
few	TRBV11-1	TRBJ1-1	NA	TGTGCCAGCAGCGCAGGGGCCTTGAACACTGAAGCTTTCTTT	CASSAGALNTEAFF
once	TRBV7-9	TRBJ1-1	NA	TGTGCCAGCAGCTATCAACTGGACACTGAAGCTTTCTTT	CASSYQLDTEAFF
NA	TRBV6-5	TRBJ2-5	NA	TGTGCCAGCACCCCACAGGGTTGGGAGACCCAGTACTTC	CASTPQGWETQYF
NA	TRBV5-1	TRBJ2-2	TRBD1	TGCGCCAGCAGCCCAGGGACAGGGGGCTACACCGGGGAGCTGTTTTTT	CASSPGTGGYTGELFF
NA	TRBV7-9	TRBJ2-3	TRBD2	TGTGCCAGCAGCATCTTAGCGGGAGGGACAACAGATACGCAGTATTTT	CASSILAGGTTDTQYF
once	TRBV19	TRBJ1-5	TRBD1	TGTGCCAGTAAAACAACAGGGGAAAATCAGCCCCAGCATTTT	CASKTTGENQPQHF
once	TRBV5-6	TRBJ2-3	TRBD2	TGTGCCAGCAGCTCCTTAGCGGGAGAAGGCACAGATACGCAGTATTTT	CASSSLAGEGTDTQYF
NA	TRBV5-8	TRBJ1-2	NA	TGTGCCAGCAACTCGGGATTCAACTATGGCTACACCTTC	CASNSGFNYGYTF
NA	TRBV10-3	TRBJ1-6	NA	TGTGCCATCAGTGGGACAGCTAATTCACCCCTCCACTTT	CAISGTANSPLHF
NA	TRBV5-1	TRBJ2-5	TRBD1	TGCGCCAGCAGTGGCAGAGGACAGGGGCTGGAGACCCAGTACTTC	CASSGRGQGLETQYF
NA	TRBV3-1/TRBV3-2	TRBJ2-3	TRBD1	TGTGCCAGCAGCCTTCCGGGACAGGGGATAGATACGCAGTATTTT	CASSLPGQGIDTQYF
NA	TRBV27	TRBJ1-2	TRBD1	TGTGCCAGCAAGACAGGGCGAAGGGGCTACACCTTC	CASKTGRRGYTF
NA	TRBV5-5	TRBJ2-2	TRBD1	TGTGCCAGCAGCCTGGGGACAGAAATCACCGGGGAGCTGTTTTTT	CASSLGTEITGELFF
once	TRBV19	TRBJ2-1	NA	TGTGCCAGTAGCAGGGTGGATGAGCAGTTCTTC	CASSRVDEQFF
NA	TRBV5-6	TRBJ2-4	TRBD1	TGTGCCAGCAGCTTCACAGGGGGGCCCAAAAACATTCAGTACTTC	CASSFTGGPKNIQYF
NA	TRBV5-1	TRBJ1-1	NA	TGCGCCAGCAGCTTGGCGTTAGACGGGGAGTGGGCTTTCTTT	CASSLALDGEWAFF
NA	TRBV7-2	TRBJ2-1	NA	TGTGCCAGCAGCTTAAATAGTGAGCAGTTCTTC	CASSLNSEQFF
NA	TRBV6-5	TRBJ2-7	NA	TGTGCCAGCAGTTACCTCTACGAGCAGTACTTC	CASSYLYEQYF
NA	TRBV27	TRBJ1-4	TRBD1	TGTGCCAGCAGTTTCCCTAGACAGGGGAGGGATGAAAAACTGTTTTTT	CASSFPRQGRDEKLFF
NA	TRBV18	TRBJ1-5	TRBD1	TGTGCCAGCTCATCGATACAGGGGAAGGGCAATCAGCCCCAGCATTTT	CASSSIQGKGNQPQHF
NA	TRBV28	TRBJ2-2	NA	TGTGCCAGCAGTCCCTACGCCGGGGAGCTGTTTTTT	CASSPYAGELFF
NA	TRBV30	TRBJ2-4	NA	TGTGCCTGGAGTCTACAGAGCATTCAGTACTTC	CAWSLQSIQYF
NA	TRBV5-1	TRBJ2-3	NA	TGCGCCAGCAGCTTGACTAGTTGGGCGCACACAGATACGCAGTATTTT	CASSLTSWAHTDTQYF
NA	TRBV7-9	TRBJ2-5	NA	TGTGCCAGCAGTAGGGACATGGGGTCGGAGACCCAGTACTTC	CASSRDMGSETQYF
NA	TRBV7-2	TRBJ2-2	TRBD2	TGTGCCAGCAGCTTAGGCGGGGGGTACACCGGGGAGCTGTTTTTT	CASSLGGGYTGELFF
few	TRBV12-3/TRBV12-4	TRBJ1-5	TRBD1	TGTGCCAGCAATCAGGGGGTTCCTCAGCCCCAGCATTTT	CASNQGVPQPQHF